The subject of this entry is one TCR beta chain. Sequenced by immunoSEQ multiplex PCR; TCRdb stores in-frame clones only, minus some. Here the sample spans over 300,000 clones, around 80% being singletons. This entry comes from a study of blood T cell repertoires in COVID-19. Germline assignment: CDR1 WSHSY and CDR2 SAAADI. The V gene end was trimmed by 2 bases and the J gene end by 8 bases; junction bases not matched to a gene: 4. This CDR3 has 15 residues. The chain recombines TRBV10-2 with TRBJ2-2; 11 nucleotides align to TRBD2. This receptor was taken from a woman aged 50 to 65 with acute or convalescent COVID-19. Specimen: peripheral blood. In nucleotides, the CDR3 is TGCGCCAGCAGTGAGACTAGCGGGGGTTCAGGGGAGCTGTTTTTT. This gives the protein CASSETSGGSGELFF.